This is a list of T cell receptor beta chains from one sample in a study of cytomegalovirus exposure and HLA in healthy donors. This table comes from immunoSEQ multiplex PCR, and its TCRdb copy is limited to in-frame clones, with some not included. The profile covers some 140,000 clones, with 80% appearing a single time and about 5.6% taken by the ten largest. Sequencing was performed on PBMCs. The receptors stem from a woman aged 40 to 50 in good health and CMV-seropositive. CDR3s include the opening cysteine and the closing phenylalanine or tryptophan. D genes are given only for firm matches. For some rows the clone size is stated as once, few or many, or as a class when expanded; others skip it.

v_gene	d_gene	j_gene	abundance	CDR3aa	CDR3nt
TRBV27	TRBD1	TRBJ2-1	-	CASRRSETQGDEQFF	TGTGCCAGCAGGAGATCGGAGACCCAGGGGGATGAGCAGTTCTTC
TRBV5-4	TRBD1	TRBJ1-4	-	CASSPGQQPNEKLFF	TGTGCCAGCAGCCCGGGACAGCAACCAAATGAAAAACTGTTTTTT
TRBV9	TRBD1	TRBJ2-5	-	CASSVVEGAGEETQYF	TGTGCCAGCAGCGTAGTTGAGGGGGCTGGGGAAGAGACCCAGTACTTC
TRBV27	TRBD1	TRBJ1-2	-	CASSRGQGNHGYTF	TGTGCCAGCAGTCGTGGACAGGGAAATCATGGCTACACCTTC
TRBV4-2	TRBD2	TRBJ2-1	-	CASSQDRLAAYNEQFF	TGTGCCAGCAGCCAAGACAGGCTAGCGGCCTACAATGAGCAGTTCTTC
TRBV10-3	-	TRBJ1-1	-	CAISGLQASGTEAFF	TGTGCCATCAGTGGCTTACAGGCCTCGGGCACTGAAGCTTTCTTT
TRBV27	TRBD1	TRBJ2-7	-	CASRSKDRGSEQYF	TGTGCCAGCAGGTCCAAGGACAGGGGGTCCGAGCAGTACTTC
TRBV30	-	TRBJ1-1	few	CAWSVEAYTEAFF	TGTGCCTGGAGTGTAGAGGCTTACACTGAAGCTTTCTTT
TRBV5-1	TRBD2	TRBJ2-1	-	CASSLAVGLAGEQFF	TGCGCCAGCAGCTTGGCCGTGGGACTAGCGGGAGAGCAGTTCTTC
TRBV19	-	TRBJ1-2	once	CASSSRGPGLYGYTF	TGTGCCAGTAGTAGCAGGGGTCCCGGACTCTATGGCTACACCTTC
TRBV19	-	TRBJ2-2	-	CASSPIRTGGELFF	TGTGCCAGTAGCCCTATCCGGACTGGCGGGGAGCTGTTTTTT
TRBV18	-	TRBJ2-5	-	CASSAPNQETQYF	TGTGCCAGCTCAGCGCCGAACCAAGAGACCCAGTACTTC
TRBV19	-	TRBJ1-2	-	CASWNRAYGYTF	TGTGCCAGTTGGAACAGGGCCTATGGCTACACCTTC
TRBV21-1	-	TRBJ2-5	-	CASSKRDSKQETQYF	TGTGCCAGCAGCAAACGAGACAGTAAACAAGAGACCCAGTACTTC
TRBV19	-	TRBJ1-5	-	CASSTLFGNQPQHF	TGTGCCAGTAGTACCCTGTTCGGCAATCAGCCCCAGCATTTT
TRBV25-1	TRBD1	TRBJ1-1	-	CASSESRPGQGSLSFF	TGTGCCAGCAGTGAATCCCGGCCTGGACAGGGTTCGTTATCTTTCTTT
TRBV7-9	-	TRBJ2-3	-	CASRVLRGTDTQYF	TGTGCCAGCAGGGTGCTGCGGGGAACAGATACGCAGTATTTT
TRBV7-3	-	TRBJ2-2	few	CASSLKAEGPGELFF	TGTGCCAGCAGCTTGAAAGCGGAAGGGCCCGGGGAGCTGTTTTTT
TRBV2	-	TRBJ1-2	-	CASRRRGLNYGYTF	TGTGCCAGCAGGCGGAGGGGATTGAACTATGGCTACACCTTC
TRBV28	TRBD1	TRBJ2-5	-	CASSVGTGGAETQYF	TGTGCCAGCAGTGTGGGGACAGGAGGGGCGGAGACCCAGTACTTC
TRBV19	TRBD2	TRBJ2-1	-	CASSPSPSGIYNEQFF	TGTGCCAGTAGCCCTTCCCCTAGCGGAATCTACAATGAGCAGTTCTTC
TRBV5-1	TRBD2	TRBJ2-3	-	CASSLGRLAGDTDTQYF	TGCGCCAGCAGCTTGGGTCGACTAGCGGGGGACACAGATACGCAGTATTTT
TRBV19	TRBD1	TRBJ1-5	-	CASSYDWTGDQPQHF	TGTGCCAGTAGTTACGATTGGACAGGGGATCAGCCCCAGCATTTT
TRBV7-9	TRBD1	TRBJ2-1	-	CASSSPDRGNEQFF	TGTGCCAGCAGCAGCCCGGACAGGGGGAATGAGCAGTTCTTC
TRBV30	TRBD1	TRBJ1-6	-	CAWSRGTGGSSPLHF	TGTGCCTGGAGTCGGGGGACAGGGGGCAGTTCACCCCTCCACTTT
TRBV19	TRBD2	TRBJ2-3	-	CASSSGTSGISTDTQYF	TGTGCCAGTAGCTCCGGGACTAGCGGCATCAGCACAGATACGCAGTATTTT
TRBV30	-	TRBJ2-1	-	CAWSVGLPGYNEQFF	TGTGCCTGGAGTGTGGGGCTCCCCGGATACAATGAGCAGTTCTTC
TRBV4-2	TRBD2	TRBJ2-5	once	CASSQDGTSKMETQYF	TGTGCCAGCAGCCAAGATGGGACTAGCAAGATGGAGACCCAGTACTTC
TRBV9	TRBD2	TRBJ2-1	once	CASGFGREVNNEQFF	TGTGCCAGCGGGTTTGGGCGGGAGGTTAACAATGAGCAGTTCTTC
TRBV2	TRBD2	TRBJ2-1	-	CASRRAGGPNEQFF	TGTGCCAGCAGGAGGGCGGGAGGACCCAATGAGCAGTTCTTC
TRBV7-3	TRBD2	TRBJ2-1	-	CASSQERGEYNEQFF	TGTGCCAGCAGCCAAGAGCGGGGCGAATACAATGAGCAGTTCTTC
TRBV29-1	TRBD2	TRBJ2-1	few	CSVGLAGGLYNEQFF	TGCAGCGTTGGACTAGCGGGAGGGTTGTACAATGAGCAGTTCTTC
TRBV30	-	TRBJ1-1	-	CAWSGLPVTTEAFF	TGTGCCTGGAGTGGTCTACCGGTTACTACTGAAGCTTTCTTT
TRBV10-3	-	TRBJ2-3	-	CAISDGSDTQYF	TGTGCCATCAGTGACGGGTCAGATACGCAGTATTTT
TRBV28	-	TRBJ1-5	-	CASSKEQPQHF	TGTGCCAGCAGTAAAGAGCAGCCCCAGCATTTT
TRBV27	-	TRBJ1-1	-	CASSTNRVSISEAFF	TGTGCCAGCAGCACGAATCGGGTATCAATCTCTGAAGCTTTCTTT
TRBV7-9	-	TRBJ1-1	-	CASSLTAGTKPEAFF	TGTGCCAGCAGCTTAACCGCGGGGACCAAACCTGAAGCTTTCTTT
TRBV18	-	TRBJ1-2	-	CASSPQRGGTVWGYTF	TGTGCCAGCTCACCCCAGCGAGGAGGAACTGTTTGGGGCTACACCTTC
TRBV30	-	TRBJ2-7	-	CAWSRTVSYEQYF	TGTGCCTGGAGTAGGACAGTCTCCTACGAGCAGTACTTC